This entry features one T cell receptor beta chain sequence. What it binds is unknown. The CDR3 has 14 amino acids. Germline CDR1 SGHTA, CDR2 FQGNSA. These data originate in a study of blood T cells in healthy people across ages. Notes on the study in general: Naive T cell percentage and TCR beta diversity correlated strongly. Per million T cells, TCR beta diversity dropped about linearly as age rose.

A second PCR of roughly 7 to 11 cycles used a sample-barcoded 5' primer and a J-beta primer mix. Tagging of each cDNA molecule was performed by a template-switch adaptor with 12 random nucleotides. TCRdb reprocessed the 5' RACE reads via MiXCR and lists one record per CDR3 protein. The repertoire consists of 1,800,000 or so distinct CDR3 sequences, with about two fifths occurring once and the leading ten covering more than 20%. Healthy individuals of Caucasian origin from Russia, aged roughly 6 to 90, served as donors. Material: blood. This chain joins TRBV7-2 and TRBJ2-4; 8 nucleotides align to TRBD2. The assigned J gene may be wrong: the sequence end matches TRBJ2-5 better. This clonotype was obtained from a human donor in good health. The CDR3 reads CASSFGLAPETQYF. The CDR3 DNA sequence: TGTGCCAGCAGCTTTGGACTAGCTCCCGAGACCCAGTACTTC.